What follows is one T cell receptor beta chain and its context. The antigen it recognizes is unknown. Within one base of it there is no much larger clone, and no base qualities were kept. The germline V gene yields SGHRS for CDR1 and YFSETQ for CDR2. At the junction V is shortened by 4 bases and J by 0 bases, with 14 bases in between. The CDR3 sequence holds 16 residues, the cysteine and phenylalanine included. The sequence is cut down to CDR3 DNA, 48 bases in frame from base 1. The data originate from a study of response to subunit inactivated influenza vaccine (dated by TCRdb to between 2017 and 2018). Concerning the study at large: To follow how T cells responded to a trivalent subunit inactivated influenza vaccine, the researchers relied on deep quantitative profiling of the T cell receptor repertoire.

The full study reports these points: It was suggested by the authors that each seasonal influenza vaccination may recruit only a limited number of new T cells.

The library was built by means of RT-PCR. This sample was sequenced with an Illumina HiSeq 2500. Using fastp trimming at Q25 and MiXCR clonotype assembly, TCRdb reanalyzed the public sequencing data and kept in-frame beta chains. Identical CDR3 proteins give one entry, which carries the most common genes and DNA. The table for this sample lists hundreds of thousands of distinct CDR3 sequences; 14% of them were counted only once. Around 6.5% of the sample lies in the top ten. The V gene is TRBV5-1 and the J gene is TRBJ2-1; matching of 6 bases hints at TRBD2 as the D gene. This TCR came from a man aged 50-60 years who received an inactivated influenza vaccine. Donor details come from another sample of the same person, matched by shared clones. The sequencing here drew on PBMCs from blood, taken approximately 15 days before vaccination. CDR3 sequence: CASSAEDGSSYNEQFF. The nucleotides read TGCGCCAGCAGCGCGGAGGACGGGAGCTCCTACAATGAGCAGTTCTTC.